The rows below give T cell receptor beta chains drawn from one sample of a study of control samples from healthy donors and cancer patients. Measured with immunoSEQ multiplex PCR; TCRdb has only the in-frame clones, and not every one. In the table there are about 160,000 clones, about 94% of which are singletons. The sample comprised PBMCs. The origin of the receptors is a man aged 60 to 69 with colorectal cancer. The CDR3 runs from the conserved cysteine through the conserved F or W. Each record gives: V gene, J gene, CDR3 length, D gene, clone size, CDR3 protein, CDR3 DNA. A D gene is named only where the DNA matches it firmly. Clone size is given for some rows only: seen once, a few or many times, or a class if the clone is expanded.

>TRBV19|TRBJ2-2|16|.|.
CASSTFGGPNTGELFF
TGTGCCAGTAGTACTTTTGGGGGTCCGAACACCGGGGAGCTGTTTTTT
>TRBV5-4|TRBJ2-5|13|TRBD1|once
CASSIQGKETQYF
TGTGCCAGCAGCATACAGGGGAAAGAGACCCAGTACTTC
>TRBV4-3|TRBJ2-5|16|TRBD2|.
CASSQEERGGLETQYF
TGCGCCAGCAGCCAAGAAGAGCGGGGGGGCCTCGAGACCCAGTACTTC
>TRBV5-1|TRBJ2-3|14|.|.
CASSLGGGTDTQYF
TGCGCCAGCAGCTTGGGCGGGGGCACAGATACGCAGTATTTT
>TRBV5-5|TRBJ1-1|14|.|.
CASSLGQMNTEAFF
TGTGCCAGCAGCTTGGGGCAGATGAACACTGAAGCTTTCTTT
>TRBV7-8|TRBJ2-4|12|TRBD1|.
CASSLDRGIQYF
TGTGCCAGCAGCTTAGACAGGGGCATTCAGTACTTC
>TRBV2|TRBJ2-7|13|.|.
CASGQPTYEEQYF
TGTGCCAGCGGACAGCCTACTTACGAAGAGCAGTACTTC
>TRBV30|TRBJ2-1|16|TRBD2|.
CAWEGGTSGGYNEQFF
TGTGCCTGGGAGGGAGGAACTAGCGGGGGGTACAATGAGCAGTTCTTC
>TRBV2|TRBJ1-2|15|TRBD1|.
CASRATQGGNYGYTF
TGTGCCAGCAGGGCAACTCAGGGGGGTAACTATGGCTACACCTTC
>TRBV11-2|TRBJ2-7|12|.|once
CASSWRPYEQYF
TGTGCCAGCAGCTGGCGCCCCTACGAGCAGTACTTC
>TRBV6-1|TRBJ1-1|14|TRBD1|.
CASSERQGGTEAFF
TGTGCCAGCAGTGAACGACAGGGCGGCACTGAAGCTTTCTTT
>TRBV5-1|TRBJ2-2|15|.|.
CASSFASQPTGELFF
TGCGCCAGCAGCTTCGCTAGCCAACCCACCGGGGAGCTGTTTTTT
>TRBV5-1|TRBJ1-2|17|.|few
CASSPAREGESNYGYTF
TGCGCCAGCAGCCCAGCCAGGGAGGGTGAATCAAACTATGGCTACACCTTC
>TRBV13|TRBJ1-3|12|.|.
CASSLRGNTIYF
TGTGCCAGCAGCCTTAGGGGAAACACCATATATTTT
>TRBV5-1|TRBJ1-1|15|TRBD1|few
CASSSGQGINTEAFF
TGCGCCAGCAGCTCGGGACAGGGGATTAACACTGAAGCTTTCTTT
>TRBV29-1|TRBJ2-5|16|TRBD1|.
CSVEALSTGYQETQYF
TGCAGCGTTGAAGCCTTATCGACAGGGTACCAAGAGACCCAGTACTTC
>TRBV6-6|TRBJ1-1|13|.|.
CASSYSGATEAFF
TGTGCCAGCAGTTACTCAGGGGCCACTGAAGCTTTCTTT
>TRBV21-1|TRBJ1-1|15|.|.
CARNRGEFEDTEAFF
TGTGCCAGGAACAGGGGTGAGTTTGAGGACACTGAAGCTTTCTTT
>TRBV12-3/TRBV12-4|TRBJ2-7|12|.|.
CASSFSWGEQYF
TGTGCCAGCAGCTTTAGTTGGGGCGAGCAGTACTTC
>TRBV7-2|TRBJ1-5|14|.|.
CASSFGAAVDPQHF
TGTGCCAGCAGCTTCGGGGCAGCAGTCGACCCCCAGCATTTT
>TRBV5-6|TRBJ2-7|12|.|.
CASSRGGYEQYF
TGTGCCTCCTCCCGGGGAGGTTACGAGCAGTACTTC
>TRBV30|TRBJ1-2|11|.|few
CAWSGNYGYTF
TGTGCCTGGAGTGGGAACTATGGCTACACCTTC
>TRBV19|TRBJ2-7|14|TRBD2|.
CASSIREGTYEQYF
TGTGCCAGTAGTATCCGGGAGGGGACCTACGAGCAGTACTTC
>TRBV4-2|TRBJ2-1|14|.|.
CASSRKTEYNEQFF
TGTGCCAGCAGCCGCAAAACGGAATACAATGAGCAGTTCTTC
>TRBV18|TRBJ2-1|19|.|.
CASSVGRTGGPVSYNEQFF
TGTGCCAGCTCAGTCGGTAGAACCGGGGGGCCCGTCTCCTACAATGAGCAGTTCTTC
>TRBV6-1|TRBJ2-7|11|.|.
CASSEGYEQYF
TGTGCCAGCAGTGAAGGTTACGAGCAGTACTTC
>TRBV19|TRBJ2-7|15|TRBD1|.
CASSPDRGLVHEQYF
TGTGCCAGTAGTCCGGACAGGGGGTTAGTTCACGAGCAGTACTTC
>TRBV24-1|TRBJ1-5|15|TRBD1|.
CATSEGGQGSEPQHF
TGTGCCACCAGTGAGGGGGGACAGGGGAGTGAGCCCCAGCATTTT
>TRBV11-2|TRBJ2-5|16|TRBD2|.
CASSLGAGGFQETQYF
TGTGCCAGCAGCCTAGGGGCGGGGGGCTTCCAAGAGACCCAGTACTTC
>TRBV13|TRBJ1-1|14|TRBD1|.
CASRRMTGGTEAFF
TGTGCCAGCAGACGTATGACAGGGGGAACTGAAGCTTTCTTT
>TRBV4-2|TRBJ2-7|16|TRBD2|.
CASSQELAGVGYEQYF
TGTGCCAGCAGCCAAGAACTAGCGGGGGTCGGCTACGAGCAGTACTTC
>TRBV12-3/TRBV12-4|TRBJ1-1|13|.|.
CASSYTWGTEAFF
TGTGCCAGCAGTTACACTTGGGGCACTGAAGCTTTCTTT
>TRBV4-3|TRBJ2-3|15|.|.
CASSQDPWNTDTQYF
TGCGCCAGCAGCCAAGATCCCTGGAACACAGATACGCAGTATTTT
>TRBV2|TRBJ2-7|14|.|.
CATLGDWSSYEQYF
TGTGCCACCTTGGGGGATTGGAGCTCCTACGAGCAGTACTTC
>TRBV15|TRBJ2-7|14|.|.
CATSRVSFEYEQYF
TGTGCCACCAGCAGAGTGTCTTTCGAATACGAGCAGTACTTC
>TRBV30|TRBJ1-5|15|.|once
CAWGPGGQSNQPQHF
TGTGCCTGGGGACCGGGGGGGCAAAGCAATCAGCCCCAGCATTTT
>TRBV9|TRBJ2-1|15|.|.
CASSVRTEKGNEQFF
TGTGCCAGCAGCGTCCGGACAGAAAAGGGCAATGAGCAGTTCTTC
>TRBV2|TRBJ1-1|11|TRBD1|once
CASSPGGTAFF
TGTGCCAGCAGCCCAGGGGGCACCGCTTTCTTT
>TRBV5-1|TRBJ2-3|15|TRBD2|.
CASSLGRGGADTQYF
TGCGCCAGCAGCTTGGGGCGGGGGGGCGCAGATACGCAGTATTTT
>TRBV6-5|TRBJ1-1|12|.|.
CASSSTTGEAFF
TGTGCCAGCAGTTCGACGACAGGAGAAGCTTTCTTT
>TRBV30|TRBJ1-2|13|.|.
CAWSDGTNYGYTF
TGTGCCTGGAGTGACGGGACTAACTATGGCTACACCTTC
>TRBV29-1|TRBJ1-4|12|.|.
CSVSGGSEKLFF
TGCAGCGTTTCGGGGGGCTCTGAAAAACTGTTTTTT
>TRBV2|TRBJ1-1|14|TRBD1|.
CASTRGGADTEAFF
TGTGCCAGCACCCGAGGGGGCGCGGACACTGAAGCTTTCTTT
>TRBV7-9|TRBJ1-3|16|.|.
CASSSWTESSGNTIYF
TGTGCCAGCAGCAGTTGGACGGAAAGCTCTGGAAACACCATATATTTT
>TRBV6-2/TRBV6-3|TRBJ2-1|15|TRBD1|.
CASRPRDRDYNEQFF
TGTGCCAGCAGACCTCGGGACAGGGACTACAATGAGCAGTTCTTC
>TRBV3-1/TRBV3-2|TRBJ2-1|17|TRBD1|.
CASSQDVRDRGYNEQFF
TGTGCCAGCAGCCAAGACGTCCGGGACAGGGGCTACAATGAGCAGTTCTTC
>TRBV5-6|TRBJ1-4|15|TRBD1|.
CASSGTGGLNEKLFF
TGTGCCAGCAGCGGGACAGGGGGCCTTAATGAAAAACTGTTTTTT
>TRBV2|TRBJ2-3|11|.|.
CASLITDTQYF
TGTGCCAGCCTGATCACAGATACGCAGTATTTT
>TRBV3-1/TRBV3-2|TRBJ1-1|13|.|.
CASRRTANTEAFF
TGTGCCAGCAGGCGTACAGCTAACACTGAAGCTTTCTTT
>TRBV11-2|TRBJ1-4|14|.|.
CASSAGRINEKLFF
TGTGCCAGCAGCGCGGGCCGGATTAATGAAAAACTGTTTTTT
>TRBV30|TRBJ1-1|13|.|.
CAWSVLAGDEAFF
TGTGCCTGGAGTGTATTGGCAGGAGATGAAGCTTTCTTT
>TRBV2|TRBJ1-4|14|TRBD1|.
CASGQTGPNEKLFF
TGTGCCAGCGGACAGACAGGGCCTAATGAAAAACTGTTTTTT
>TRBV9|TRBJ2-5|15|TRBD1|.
CASSVTGGVGETQYF
TGTGCCAGCAGCGTAACAGGGGGAGTGGGAGAGACCCAGTACTTC